These T cell receptor beta chains were read from a single sample in a study of blood T cell repertoires in COVID-19. Clones were sequenced by immunoSEQ multiplex PCR, and TCRdb holds only the in-frame ones, with some missing. The table shows some 250,000 clones, with roughly 86% occurring only once. The source material was peripheral blood. The receptors derive from a woman aged 25 to 39 who had recovered from COVID-19. Each CDR3 is given with its conserved first and last residue. Fields, in order: clone size, J gene, V gene, D gene, CDR3 DNA, CDR3 protein. D genes are given only for firm matches. Only some rows state a clone size, as once, few, many or a class for expanded clones.

>many|TRBJ2-2|TRBV15|TRBD2
TGTGCCACCAGCGCCAGCGGGGAGAACACCGGGGAGCTGTTTTTT
CATSASGENTGELFF
>few|TRBJ2-7|TRBV3-1/TRBV3-2|TRBD1
TGTGCCAGCAGCCAGACGGGACAGGGGGAGCAGTACTTC
CASSQTGQGEQYF
>.|TRBJ2-1|TRBV7-2|.
TGTGCCAGCAGCTTACCTTGGAGGGGGCAGGGAAGGACCTACAATGAGCAGTTCTTC
CASSLPWRGQGRTYNEQFF
>.|TRBJ1-1|TRBV4-1|.
TGCGCCAGCAGGCGTTCGGGGGAAAGAGGTGAAGCTTTCTTT
CASRRSGERGEAFF
>.|TRBJ1-2|TRBV18|.
TGTGCCAGCTCACCACCGTCCGGGGGAAACTATGGCTACACCTTC
CASSPPSGGNYGYTF
>.|TRBJ1-2|TRBV27|TRBD1
TGTGCCAGCAGTTCTGTGGACAGGGGAGTTGGAAATGGCTACACCTTC
CASSSVDRGVGNGYTF
>.|TRBJ2-7|TRBV6-6|TRBD1
TGTGCCAGCAGTTACTCGGACAGGGACGGCGAGCAGTACTTC
CASSYSDRDGEQYF
>.|TRBJ1-5|TRBV6-5|TRBD1
TGTGCCAGCAGCGGGACAGGGGGTCATCAGCCCCAGCATTTT
CASSGTGGHQPQHF
>.|TRBJ2-6|TRBV15|.
TGTGCCACCAGCGACCGACGGGGCTCTGGGGCCAACGTCCTGACTTTC
CATSDRRGSGANVLTF
>.|TRBJ1-1|TRBV27|TRBD1
TGTGCCAGCATTCACAGGGGTCCACGGCAGGATTTCTTT
CASIHRGPRQDFF
>.|TRBJ2-6|TRBV15|TRBD2
TGTGCCACCAGCAGAGATCTCGTAGCGGGGGGGCACTCTGGGGCCAACGTCCTGACTTTC
CATSRDLVAGGHSGANVLTF
>few|TRBJ1-6|TRBV3-1/TRBV3-2|TRBD1
TGTGCCAGCAGCCCCCTGACAGGGGGTAATTCACCCCTCCACTTT
CASSPLTGGNSPLHF
>few|TRBJ1-3|TRBV7-3|.
TGTGCCAGCAGCTTAACCGGGGGGCATGGAAACACCATATATTTT
CASSLTGGHGNTIYF
>.|TRBJ1-1|TRBV7-9|.
TGTGCCAGCAGCTTAACGGAGGACTATGAAGCTTTCTTT
CASSLTEDYEAFF
>.|TRBJ2-2|TRBV7-3|TRBD2
TGTGCCAGTTCGCCTCGGGGAGGGGCACCGTCCGGGGAGCTGTTTTTT
CASSPRGGAPSGELFF
>.|TRBJ1-6|TRBV12-2|.
TGTGCAAGTCGTTTACCCGGGACAGAGACCTATAATTCACCCCTCCACTTT
CASRLPGTETYNSPLHF
>.|TRBJ2-4|TRBV7-9|TRBD2
TGTGCCAGCAGCTTCAAGGGGACTAGCGTCGAAAAAAACATTCAGTACTTC
CASSFKGTSVEKNIQYF
>.|TRBJ2-7|TRBV6-6|TRBD2
TGTGCCAGCAGTTACTCGAAGCGGGGGGCCTACGAGCAGTACTTC
CASSYSKRGAYEQYF
>once|TRBJ1-5|TRBV5-6|.
TGTGCCAGCAGCTGGGGCAGCGTTGGGCCCCAGCATTTT
CASSWGSVGPQHF
>.|TRBJ2-2|TRBV13|TRBD1
TGTGCCAGCAGCTCCGGGACAGAGAACACCGGGGAGCTGTTTTTT
CASSSGTENTGELFF